Listed here are 22 T cell receptor beta chains from one sample, sequenced in a study of blood T cell repertoires in COVID-19. Generated by immunoSEQ multiplex PCR, the TCRdb table keeps only in-frame clones and is missing some. The sample lists 150,000 to 200,000 clones, roughly 87% occurring once. Sequencing input: peripheral blood. The receptors here all came from a woman in her 50s with acute or convalescent COVID-19.

The V call is TRBV5-6, the J call TRBJ1-2; the D is unclear. This CDR3 has 15 residues. Per the germline V gene, CDR1 is SGHDT and CDR2 is YYEEEE. V was pared by 2 bases and J by 6 bases, with 17 bases between. The CDR3 is CASSFSWALMNGYTF. CDR3 DNA sequence: TGTGCCAGCAGCTTCAGTTGGGCCCTCATGAATGGCTACACCTTC. The whole variable domain, filled in from reference TRBV5-6 and TRBJ1-2, reads DAGVTQSPTHLIKTRGQQVTLRCSPKSGHDTVSWYQQALGQGPQFIFQYYEEEERQRGNFPDRFSGHQFPNYSSELNVNALLLGDSALYLCASSFSWALMNGYTFGSGTRLTVV.

The chain uses TRBV24-1 and TRBJ2-1; a possible D gene is TRBD2 (5 bases). Germline CDR1 and CDR2: KGHDR and SFDVKD. V was trimmed by 4 bases and J by 9 bases, leaving 18 bases between them. This CDR3 has 15 amino acids. The CDR3 nucleotides are TGTGCCACCAGTGACTTCAGCGGAGGATGGGGTGAGCAGTTCTTC. Encoded protein: CATSDFSGGWGEQFF.

V is TRBV5-4 and J is TRBJ2-1, with 8 nucleotides matching TRBD2. The junction had 7 bases not matched to a gene; V was cut back by 4 bases and J by 1 base. Germline V gene data show CDR1 as SGHNT and CDR2 as YYREEE (reference sequence). CDR3 length: 16 residues. In nucleotides, the CDR3 is TGTGCCAGCAGCCCGACGGGGGGGCAATCCTACAATGAGCAGTTCTTC. Translating it yields CASSPTGGQSYNEQFF.

The chain couples TRBV2 to TRBJ1-6, with TRBD1 matching over 10 bases. After removal of 5 bases from V and 5 bases from J, the junction contained 3 bases not matched to a gene. The CDR3 has 15 residues. Germline-derived CDR1 and CDR2 are SNHLY and FYNNEI. In DNA form, the CDR3 reads TGTGCCAGCAGTCGACAGGGGGCCGATAATTCACCCCTCCACTTT. Its protein product is CASSRQGADNSPLHF.

The J gene is TRBJ2-1, the V gene TRBV7-2; D is perhaps TRBD2 (5 bases). The CDR3 covers 12 residues. Germline CDR1 and CDR2: SGHTA and FQGNSA. Trimming removed 7 bases from V and 7 bases from J, with 11 bases in between. CDR3 bases: TGTGCCAGCAAGGAGGAAGCAAATGAGCAGTTCTTC. Residues: CASKEEANEQFF.

Only a few counts were recorded for this clone. The rearrangement links TRBV10-3 to TRBJ2-7; possible D gene TRBD2, 6 bases. CDR1 and CDR2 from the germline V gene are ENHRY and SYGVKD. V dropped 3 bases and J dropped 3 bases, with 12 bases sitting between them. CDR3 size: 14 residues. CDR3 sequence: CAISDDRRDYEQYF. The CDR3 DNA reads as TGTGCCATCAGTGATGATAGGAGGGACTACGAGCAGTACTTC.

This clone was counted a few times. The rearrangement uses TRBV11-3 and TRBJ2-4, with D maybe TRBD1 (5 bases). The CDR3 is made up of 16 amino acids. Trimming removed 5 bases from V and 0 bases from J, with 14 bases in between. The germline CDR1 and CDR2 sequences are SGHNT and YENEEA. The CDR3 coding sequence is TGTGCCAGCAGCCCCCGTGACAGATTAGCCAAAAACATTCAGTACTTC. It translates to CASSPRDRLAKNIQYF. Variable domain in full (rest from reference TRBV11-3 and TRBJ2-4): EAGVVQSPRYKIIEKKQPVAFWCNPISGHNTLYWYLQNLGQGPELLIRYENEEAVDDSQLPKDRFSAERLKGVDSTLKIQPAELGDSAVYLCASSPRDRLAKNIQYFGAGTRLSVL.

This CDR3 reads CASSLAREYNEQFF. The CDR3 nucleotides are TGTGCCAGCAGCTTAGCGAGGGAATACAATGAGCAGTTCTTC. V and J are TRBV7-8 and TRBJ2-1, with D maybe TRBD2 (5 bases). CDR1 and CDR2 from the germline V gene are SGHVS and FQNEAQ. This CDR3 comprises 14 residues. V was clipped by 0 bases and J by 4 bases, with 7 bases between them.

The rearrangement uses TRBV7-2 and TRBJ2-3, with D perhaps TRBD2 (7 bases). Germline CDR1 and CDR2: SGHTA and FQGNSA. The CDR3 length is 16 residues. Trimming stripped 2 bases from V and 4 bases from J, with 16 bases between. The CDR3 is CASSLYEGGAPDTQYF. CDR3 nucleotides: TGTGCCAGCAGCTTATACGAGGGGGGGGCCCCAGATACGCAGTATTTT.

This sequence joins TRBV5-1 and TRBJ2-1; TRBD1 aligns across 12 bases. CDR1 and CDR2 (germline): SGHRS, YFSETQ. CDR3 size: 15 residues. Trimming at V came to 4 bases and at J to 9 bases, leaving 8 bases not matched to a gene. This CDR3 reads CASSRGQGAEGEQFF. The CDR3 region has the DNA TGCGCCAGCAGCAGGGGACAGGGGGCGGAAGGTGAGCAGTTCTTC.

The chain links TRBV7-9 to TRBJ2-3; D call uncertain. The length of the CDR3 is 15 residues. Between the trimmed V and J ends, which lost 5 bases and 0 bases, there was a span of 12 bases. Germline CDR1 is SEHNR and CDR2 is FQNEAQ (reference sequence). The CDR3 spells CASSPPLGSTDTQYF. In DNA, the CDR3 is TGTGCCAGCAGCCCCCCTTTGGGCAGCACAGATACGCAGTATTTT.

For the CDR3, the DNA is TGCGCCAGCAGTACGGGAGACCCCACAGATACGCAGTATTTT. This sequence encodes CASSTGDPTDTQYF. This chain uses TRBV5-1 with TRBJ2-3; tentatively, D is TRBD2 (6 bases). The CDR3 length is 14 residues. The V end lost 5 bases, the J end lost 2 bases, and 12 bases lay between the germline ends. Germline V gene data show CDR1 as SGHRS and CDR2 as YFSETQ.

There are a few counts of this clone. The chain joins TRBV5-1 to TRBJ2-1; 7 bases line up with TRBD2. Germline V gives CDR1 SGHRS, CDR2 YFSETQ. This CDR3 has 15 residues. Unmatched junction bases numbered 5, after V lost 4 bases and J lost 1 base. The CDR3 sequence: CASSPGGGSYNEQFF. In DNA form, the CDR3 reads TGCGCCAGCAGCCCCGGCGGGGGTTCCTACAATGAGCAGTTCTTC.

This chain links TRBV12-5 with TRBJ2-7, with D unclear. Trimming pared 6 bases from V and 4 bases from J, leaving 10 bases between. Germline lookup yields CDR1 LGHNT and CDR2 FRNRAP. The CDR3 is 12 amino acids. CDR3 sequence (DNA): TGTGCTAGTGGCTCCTCCCGTTACGAGCAGTACTTC. This translates into CASGSSRYEQYF.

The chain is built from TRBV27 and TRBJ2-7, with 10 positions matching TRBD2. Germline V CDR1 and CDR2: MNHEY, SMNVEV (reference sequence). The CDR3 covers 14 residues. V lost 4 bases, J lost 9 bases, and 9 bases stayed unmatched. The DNA of the CDR3 is TGTGCCAGCAGTTCTTCTCTAGCGGGAGTAAGGCAGTACTTC. Its translation is CASSSSLAGVRQYF.

V is TRBV27 and J is TRBJ1-6, with a tentative D call TRBD1 (5 bases). The ends were cut back, 8 bases at V and 1 base at J, with 21 bases in the middle. This CDR3 is 18 amino acids long. Germline assignment: CDR1 MNHEY and CDR2 SMNVEV (reference sequence). Here the CDR3 reads CASDTLDGGRSYNSPLHF. DNA of the CDR3: TGTGCCAGCGATACGCTAGACGGGGGAAGGTCCTATAATTCACCCCTCCACTTT.

This clone came up once. The V and J genes are TRBV24-1 and TRBJ2-1; a weak D match, TRBD1 (5 bases). V lost 4 bases and J 4 bases, leaving 7 bases between the germline ends. Per the germline V gene, CDR1 is KGHDR and CDR2 is SFDVKD. There are 13 residues in the CDR3. The CDR3 DNA sequence: TGTGCCACCAGTGACCAGGGTTACAATGAGCAGTTCTTC. This gives the protein CATSDQGYNEQFF.

The DNA of the CDR3 is TGTGCCATCAGACTCGGACCTAGGGGTGACAATGAGCAGTTCTTC. This sequence encodes CAIRLGPRGDNEQFF. The chain employs TRBV10-3 and TRBJ2-1, with D tentatively TRBD1 (5 bases). Trimming left V 6 bases short and J 5 bases short, with 17 bases between. In germline, CDR1 is ENHRY, CDR2 SYGVKD. The length of the CDR3 is 15 residues.

The CDR3 nucleotides are TGTGCCAGCAACGGGCCCGGGACAGGGATGAATGAGCAGTTCTTC. It specifies CASNGPGTGMNEQFF. The chain links TRBV5-5 to TRBJ2-1; 9 bases line up with TRBD1. Germline V lookup: CDR1 SGHKS, CDR2 YYEKEE (reference sequence). Trimming removed 6 bases from V and 7 bases from J; junction bases left unmatched: 11. This CDR3 has 15 residues. The entire variable domain, with the rest obtained from reference TRBV5-5 and TRBJ2-1, is as follows: DAGVTQSPTHLIKTRGQQVTLRCSPISGHKSVSWYQQVLGQGPQFIFQYYEKEERGRGNFPDRFSARQFPNYSSELNVNALLLGDSALYLCASNGPGTGMNEQFFGPGTRLTVL.

CDR3 in amino acids: CASSYSPFPSGNTIYF. The CDR3 DNA sequence: TGTGCCAGCAGTTACTCTCCATTTCCCTCTGGAAACACCATATATTTT. The chain is built from TRBV6-6 and TRBJ1-3; D is unclear. The germline V gene encodes CDR1 MNHNY and CDR2 SVGAGI (reference sequence). V was pared by 0 bases and J by 0 bases, with 9 bases between. The CDR3 is 16 amino acids.

The chain carries TRBV29-1 and TRBJ1-2; 8 nucleotides match TRBD1. The germline CDR1 and CDR2 sequences are SQVTM and ANQGSEA. Trimming took 6 bases from V and 4 from J; bases not matched to a gene: 13. The length of the CDR3 is 15 residues. In nucleotides, the CDR3 is TGCAGCGTCGCCGGGACAGGACGCTCGGGCTATGGCTACACCTTC. It translates to CSVAGTGRSGYGYTF.

This chain joins TRBV6-5 and TRBJ1-1; a weak D match, TRBD1 (6 bases). Between the trimmed V and J ends, which lost 4 bases and 1 base, there was a span of 13 bases. From germline, CDR1 is MNHEY and CDR2 SVGAGI. This CDR3 has 15 amino acids. The CDR3 sequence is CASSSQQGWNTEAFF. As DNA, the CDR3 is TGTGCCAGCAGTTCACAACAGGGATGGAACACTGAAGCTTTCTTT.